This TCR beta chain emerged from a study of Ad26.COV2.S vaccination and SARS-CoV-2 variants. Study-level background: A participant enrolled in the COV1001 Ad26.COV2.S trial arm provided the sample.

V lost 6 bases, J lost 7 bases, and 1 base stayed unmatched. CDR1 KGHSH and CDR2 LQKENI come from the germline V gene. The CDR3 runs 13 residues. Treatment specified: over 15 received Ad26.COV2.S at low or high dose, single or two shots; about 5 received placebo; per-sample allocation not given. Collection of samples fell on day 63 after the first vaccine or placebo injection. The donor's status was that of an adult aged 18-55 years in Boston. Assay used: immunoSEQ multiplex PCR; TCRdb lists only in-frame clones, some missing. The repertoire holds approximately 300,000 clones, with about 85% as singletons. Turning to this clone: Its matching antigen is unknown.

Whole-study results and caveats: It was vaccine recipients, not placebo recipients, who had the higher spike-specific TCR breadth. Estimates derived from TCR breadth and depth analyses may have underestimated total T cell responses.

The sequence derives from a person between 18 and 59 years old who received the Ad26.COV2.S COVID-19 vaccine or a placebo. V and J are TRBV18 and TRBJ1-6, with 9 bases aligning to TRBD1. Sample: peripheral blood, taken in a trial of Ad26.COV2.S vaccine versus placebo. In nucleotides, the CDR3 is TGTGCCAGCTCGGGACAGGGAAATTCACCCCTCCACTTT. Its translation is CASSGQGNSPLHF.